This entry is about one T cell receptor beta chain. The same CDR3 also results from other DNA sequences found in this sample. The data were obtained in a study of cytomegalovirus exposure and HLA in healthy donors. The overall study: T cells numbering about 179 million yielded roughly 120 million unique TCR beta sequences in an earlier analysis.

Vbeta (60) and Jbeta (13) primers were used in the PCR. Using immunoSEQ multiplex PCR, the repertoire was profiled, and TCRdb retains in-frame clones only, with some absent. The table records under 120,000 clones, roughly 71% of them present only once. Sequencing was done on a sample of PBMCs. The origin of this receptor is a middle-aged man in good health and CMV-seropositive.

CDR3 in DNA: TGCGCCAGCTCTTCTGGAAACACCATATATTTT. Its translation: CASSSGNTIYF. The rearrangement links TRBV10-1 to TRBJ1-3, with D uncertain. V lost 8 bases to trimming and J lost 1 base, with 3 bases between them. The germline CDR1 and CDR2 sequences are WNHNN and SYGVQD (reference sequence). CDR3 length: 11 amino acids.